This T cell receptor beta chain originates from a study of T cell responses to AZD1222 COVID-19 vaccine. As to this clone: Its antigen is currently unknown.

Points from the study as a whole: Regions left unmutated in variants are reportedly the target of nearly half of spike-specific TCRs. Donors skewed white British and female; clonal diversity was possibly underestimated. Across the whole spike, CD4 TCRs peaked at regions 160-218 and 743-854.

Data came from immunoSEQ multiplex PCR; TCRdb stores just in-frame clones and leaves some out. This sample yields around 100,000 clones, of which about 89% are seen a single time; 4% to 4.5% belongs to the top ten. The length of the CDR3 is 12 residues. V lost 3 bases, J lost 1 base, and 0 bases lay in between. Germline values: CDR1 KGHDR, CDR2 SFDVKD. V gene TRBV24-1 combines with J gene TRBJ1-5; no reliable D call. This specimen was peripheral blood, taken on day 0 of MenACWY control vaccination. The TCR originated in an adult in good health. The CDR3 protein is CATSDSNQPQHF. In nucleotides, the CDR3 is TGTGCCACCAGTGATAGCAATCAGCCCCAGCATTTT.